This TCR beta chain is drawn from a study of T cell repertoires in cytomegalovirus infection. Study overall: Matching HLA type, along with CMV infection, was indicated by public TCR beta signatures.

TCRdb re-called the reads with MiXCR, one entry per CDR3 protein. The sample carries approximately 250,000 distinct CDR3 sequences, 5% to 8.5% recorded once. The length of the CDR3 is 13 residues. The V end was cut by 1 base, the J end by 6 bases, with 10 bases between. The V gene's germline CDR1 is KGHSH and CDR2 LQKENI. This clonotype was detected ten times or more. Antigen unknown. General study findings and limits: Cumulative public TCR beta family frequency identified carriers of CMV plus the relevant HLA. Dominating the ex vivo response were TCR beta clonotypes that were CMV-specific and HLA-C-restricted.

The source is a human donor in good health (CMV status not recorded). Some clones in this sample may be carry-over from other donors' samples. The J gene is TRBJ2-7, the V gene TRBV18; no clear D. The sample consisted of PBMCs. CDR3 sequence: CASSPRDPPEQYF. The CDR3 nucleotides read TGTGCCAGCTCACCACGGGATCCGCCCGAGCAGTACTTC.